This T cell receptor (beta chain) was captured by sequencing in a study of T-cell memory formation after mild COVID-19. V lost 6 bases to trimming and J lost 8 bases; unmatched junction nucleotides: 6. The germline gives CDR1 MNHEY, CDR2 SVGAGI. The CDR3 is 14 amino acids. TCRdb re-analysed the 5' RACE reads in MiXCR, keeping a single row per CDR3 protein. The sample consists of fewer than 150,000 distinct CDR3 sequences, approximately 21% of them appearing once. This chain joins TRBV6-5 and TRBJ1-6; 8 bases are a match to TRBD1. The TCR was taken from a man between 18 and 35 years old who had mild COVID-19 (a few samples of this study predate the infection). Cell type and time point are not known. The sample taken for sequencing was PBMCs or a T cell subset sorted from them (not recorded which). The CDR3 DNA reads TGTGCCAGCAGCCCCGGACAGGGCGATTCACCCCTCCACTTT. This gives the protein CASSPGQGDSPLHF.